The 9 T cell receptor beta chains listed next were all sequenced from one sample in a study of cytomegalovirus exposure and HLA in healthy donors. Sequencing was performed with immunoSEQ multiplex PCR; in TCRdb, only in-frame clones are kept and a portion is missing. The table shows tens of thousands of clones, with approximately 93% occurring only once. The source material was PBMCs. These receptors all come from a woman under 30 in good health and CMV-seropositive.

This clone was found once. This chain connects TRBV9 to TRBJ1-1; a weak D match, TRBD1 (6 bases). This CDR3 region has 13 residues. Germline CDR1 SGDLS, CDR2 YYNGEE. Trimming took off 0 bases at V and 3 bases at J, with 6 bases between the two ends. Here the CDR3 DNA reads TGTGCCAGCAGCGTAGCAGGGGACACTGAAGCTTTCTTT. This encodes CASSVAGDTEAFF.

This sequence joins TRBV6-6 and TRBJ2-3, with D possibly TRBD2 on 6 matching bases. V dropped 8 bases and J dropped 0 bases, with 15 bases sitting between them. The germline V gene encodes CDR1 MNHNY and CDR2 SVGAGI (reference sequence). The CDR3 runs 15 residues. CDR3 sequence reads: CASLLGGESTDTQYF. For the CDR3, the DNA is TGTGCCAGCCTTTTGGGCGGGGAGAGCACAGATACGCAGTATTTT.

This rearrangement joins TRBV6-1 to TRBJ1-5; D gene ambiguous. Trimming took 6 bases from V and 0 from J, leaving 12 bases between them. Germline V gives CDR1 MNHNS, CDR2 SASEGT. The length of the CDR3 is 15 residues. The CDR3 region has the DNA TGTGCCAGCAGGGAGACCGGCTCTAGCAATCAGCCCCAGCATTTT. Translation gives CASRETGSSNQPQHF.

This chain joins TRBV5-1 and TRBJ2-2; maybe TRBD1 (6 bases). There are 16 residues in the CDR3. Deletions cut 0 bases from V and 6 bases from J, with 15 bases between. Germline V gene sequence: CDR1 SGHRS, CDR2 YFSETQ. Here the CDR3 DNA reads TGCGCCAGCAGCTTGGGCCTCCACAGGGCTCCCGGGGAGCTGTTTTTT. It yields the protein CASSLGLHRAPGELFF. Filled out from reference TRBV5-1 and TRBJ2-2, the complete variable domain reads KAGVTQTPRYLIKTRGQQVTLSCSPISGHRSVSWYQQTPGQGLQFLFEYFSETQRNKGNFPGRFSGRQFSNSRSEMNVSTLELGDSALYLCASSLGLHRAPGELFFGEGSRLTVL.

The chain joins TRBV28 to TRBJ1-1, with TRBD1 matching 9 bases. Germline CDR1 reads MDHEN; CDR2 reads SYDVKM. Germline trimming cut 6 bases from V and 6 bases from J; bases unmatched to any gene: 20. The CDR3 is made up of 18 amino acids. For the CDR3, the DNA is TGTGCCAGCAGCTCGCCTTTTTCTCTGGACAGGGGAATCCCTGAAGCTTTCTTT. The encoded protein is CASSSPFSLDRGIPEAFF. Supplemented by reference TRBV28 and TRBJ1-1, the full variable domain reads DVKVTQSSRYLVKRTGEKVFLECVQDMDHENMFWYRQDPGLGLRLIYFSYDVKMKEKGDIPEGYSVSREKKERFSLILESASTNQTSMYLCASSSPFSLDRGIPEAFFGQGTRLTVV.

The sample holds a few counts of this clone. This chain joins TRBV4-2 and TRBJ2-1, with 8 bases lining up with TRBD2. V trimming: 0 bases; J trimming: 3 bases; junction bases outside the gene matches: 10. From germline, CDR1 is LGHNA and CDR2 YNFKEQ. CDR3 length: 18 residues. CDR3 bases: TGTGCCAGCAGCCAAGAGAAAGGGAGCGGGGGCCACTACAATGAGCAGTTCTTC. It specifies CASSQEKGSGGHYNEQFF.

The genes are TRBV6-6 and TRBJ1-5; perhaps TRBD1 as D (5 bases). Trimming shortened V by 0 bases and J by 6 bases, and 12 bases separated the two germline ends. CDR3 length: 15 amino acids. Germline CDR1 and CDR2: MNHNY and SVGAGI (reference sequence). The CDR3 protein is CASSYSGRGGQPQHF. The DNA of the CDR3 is TGTGCCAGCAGTTACTCTGGGAGGGGCGGTCAGCCCCAGCATTTT.

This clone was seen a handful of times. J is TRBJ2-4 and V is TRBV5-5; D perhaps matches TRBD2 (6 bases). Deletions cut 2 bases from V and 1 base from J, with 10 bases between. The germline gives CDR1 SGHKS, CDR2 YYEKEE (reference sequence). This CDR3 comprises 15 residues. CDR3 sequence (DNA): TGTGCCAGCAGCTTTTCGGGGGACGCCAAAAACATTCAGTACTTC. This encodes CASSFSGDAKNIQYF.

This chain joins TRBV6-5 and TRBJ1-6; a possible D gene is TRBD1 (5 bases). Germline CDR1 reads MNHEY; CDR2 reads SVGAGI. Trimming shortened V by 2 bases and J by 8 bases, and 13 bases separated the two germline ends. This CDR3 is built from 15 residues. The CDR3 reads CASSYGAGRDSPLHF. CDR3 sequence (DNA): TGTGCCAGCAGTTACGGAGCGGGGCGTGATTCACCCCTCCACTTT.